This T cell receptor (beta chain) is from a study of T cell responses to AZD1222 COVID-19 vaccine. The data were produced by immunoSEQ multiplex PCR, yet TCRdb's version contains in-frame clones alone and is incomplete. The sample records 100,000 to 150,000 clones, approximately 85% being singletons. This CDR3 is 17 amino acids long. CDR1 is SGHRS, CDR2 YFSETQ, per germline. Trimming cost V 2 bases and J 3 bases, with 20 bases left between them. The chain joins TRBV5-1 to TRBJ1-1; TRBD1 might be the D (5 bases). The source of this sequence is an adult who received the AZD1222 COVID-19 vaccine. The sequencing here drew on peripheral blood, taken 28 days after the second AZD1222 dose. DNA of the CDR3: TGCGCCAGCAGCTTAATTCCGGGACCTCAAAGATACACTGAAGCTTTCTTT. It translates to CASSLIPGPQRYTEAFF.